These 8 T cell receptor beta chains came from one sample sequenced in a study of T cell responses to AZD1222 COVID-19 vaccine. The repertoire was sequenced with immunoSEQ multiplex PCR; TCRdb's copy has only in-frame clones and lacks some. The sample holds about 150,000 clones, 70% to 90% seen once. Specimen: peripheral blood, collected on day 0 of MenACWY control vaccination. Source of these receptors: an adult in good health.

This clone occurred once. The V and J genes are TRBV5-6 and TRBJ1-2; D ambiguous. The germline V and J ends were trimmed by 1 base and 0 bases, with 4 bases remaining between them. The germline gives CDR1 SGHDT, CDR2 YYEEEE. The CDR3 covers 13 residues. DNA of the CDR3: TGTGCCAGCAGCTTGCCAGCTAACTATGGCTACACCTTC. Protein: CASSLPANYGYTF.

The V and J genes are TRBV5-6 and TRBJ1-1; possibly TRBD1 for D (5 bases). The CDR3 has 13 amino acids. V lost 0 bases, J lost 3 bases, and 6 bases lay in between. Germline values: CDR1 SGHDT, CDR2 YYEEEE. In DNA, the CDR3 is TGTGCCAGCAGCTTGGGACAGCACACTGAAGCTTTCTTT. This encodes CASSLGQHTEAFF.

The table lists this clone with a count of one. The V call is TRBV29-1, the J call TRBJ1-1; D possibly corresponds to TRBD1 (5 bases). The CDR3 runs 12 residues. Germline-derived CDR1 and CDR2 are SQVTM and ANQGSEA. With 8 bases removed from V and 4 bases from J, the gap between germline ends came to 14 bases. The CDR3 DNA follows: TGCAGCATGGTGGCGGGGCGCACTGAAGCTTTCTTT. Protein product: CSMVAGRTEAFF.

This clone was found a few times. The chain joins TRBV19 to TRBJ1-2; TRBD1 might be the D (5 bases). The germline V gene has CDR1 LNHDA and CDR2 SQIVND (reference sequence). The V and J ends lost 3 bases and 2 bases respectively, with 7 bases between them. This CDR3 is built from 13 residues. CDR3 nucleotides: TGTGCCAGTAGTATGGGGGTAAACTATGGCTACACCTTC. The encoded protein is CASSMGVNYGYTF.

The chain joins TRBV19 to TRBJ2-5, with 7 bases identical to TRBD2. The CDR3 covers 14 residues. The V and J ends lost 4 bases and 0 bases, in that order; junction bases with no gene match: 2. The germline V gene has CDR1 LNHDA and CDR2 SQIVND (reference sequence). The CDR3 DNA follows: TGTGCCAGTAGTACCGGGAGGTACCAAGAGACCCAGTACTTC. Translated: CASSTGRYQETQYF.

Comment on this clone: Other nucleotide sequences from this sample produce the same CDR3. The chain joins TRBV29-1 to TRBJ1-2, with 8 bases matching TRBD1. CDR3 length: 13 amino acids. CDR1 and CDR2 from the germline V gene are SQVTM and ANQGSEA. Trimming cost V 6 bases and J 2 bases; bases outside gene matches: 5. The CDR3: CSVGTGGNYGYTF. The CDR3 region has the DNA TGCAGCGTCGGGACAGGTGGGAACTATGGCTACACCTTC.

The J gene is TRBJ2-3, the V gene TRBV29-1; tentative D call: TRBD2 (6 bases). The germline gives CDR1 SQVTM, CDR2 ANQGSEA. The CDR3 runs 14 residues. V shed 4 bases and J shed 6 bases, with 17 bases lying between them. For the CDR3, the DNA is TGCAGCGTTGTGGGCAGACTAGGGATGGATACGCAGTATTTT. Amino acid sequence: CSVVGRLGMDTQYF.

The gene calls are TRBV6-5 and TRBJ1-5, with TRBD1 as a possible D gene (6 bases). Germline V gene data show CDR1 as MNHEY and CDR2 as SVGAGI. V lost 10 bases and J 3 bases, leaving 19 bases between the germline ends. This CDR3 is built from 15 residues. The CDR3 DNA follows: TGTGCCACGGCGGTCAGGGGTTTCGCCAATCAGCCCCAGCATTTT. Translation gives CATAVRGFANQPQHF.